Listed below are T cell receptor beta chains from one sample, sequenced in a study of cytomegalovirus exposure and HLA in healthy donors. Only in-frame clones appear in the TCRdb table, and some are missing; sequencing was by immunoSEQ multiplex PCR. Of some 170,000 clones in the sample, less than 80% were seen once. Sequencing was performed on PBMCs. These receptors all stem from a man aged 35 to 55 in good health and CMV-seronegative. The CDR3 runs from the conserved cysteine through the conserved F or W. Fields, in order: CDR3 protein, V gene.

CDR3 protein: CASSSEREYEEQFF
V gene: TRBV7-2

CDR3 protein: CASSLAHKNTYEQYF
V gene: TRBV5-1

CDR3 protein: CASSADGQGDQPQHF
V gene: TRBV9

CDR3 protein: CASSLGSSGGPTDTQYF
V gene: TRBV7-7

CDR3 protein: CASSTTSTGGDGYTF
V gene: TRBV6-5

CDR3 protein: CASSRLRDRGLLNTEAFF
V gene: TRBV5-8

CDR3 protein: CASGLSRQGGQETQYF
V gene: TRBV12-5

CDR3 protein: CASESPGLAGATYEQYF
V gene: TRBV2

CDR3 protein: CASSADRVNTEAFF
V gene: TRBV19

CDR3 protein: CASSPFYGSDYEQYF
V gene: TRBV11-2

CDR3 protein: CASRGLAGISDTQYF
V gene: TRBV28

CDR3 protein: CASSMFGYSNQPQHF
V gene: TRBV19

CDR3 protein: CASSSETDTQYF
V gene: TRBV11-2

CDR3 protein: CARNGRDSYNEQFF
V gene: TRBV19

CDR3 protein: CASSLSGRGPYEQYF
V gene: TRBV27

CDR3 protein: CASSLVGGRAPHEQFF
V gene: TRBV7-2

CDR3 protein: CASRKAASGRYEQYF
V gene: TRBV6-6

CDR3 protein: CARGERAEQYF
V gene: TRBV11-3

CDR3 protein: CATSRDKWASGPYGYTF
V gene: TRBV15

CDR3 protein: CASSQETGAWEEELFF
V gene: TRBV4-3

CDR3 protein: CALAQGRGEQFF
V gene: TRBV30

CDR3 protein: CASSLFGQADYEQYF
V gene: TRBV28

CDR3 protein: CSSSPERLAGGVNEQFF
V gene: TRBV7-9

CDR3 protein: CASSQGETHKLFF
V gene: TRBV6-1

CDR3 protein: CSVGQESNYGYTF
V gene: TRBV29-1

CDR3 protein: CASSRDSGSSKNEQFF
V gene: TRBV28

CDR3 protein: CAWSRLAPYEQYF
V gene: TRBV30

CDR3 protein: CASRAGSNQPQHF
V gene: TRBV5-5

CDR3 protein: CASSSGGAGNQPQHF
V gene: TRBV28

CDR3 protein: CASSEALGGYGYTF
V gene: TRBV6-1

CDR3 protein: CSVVGGHEQFF
V gene: TRBV29-1

CDR3 protein: CASSETGGSYEQYF
V gene: TRBV2

CDR3 protein: CASSGNSGENSQYF
V gene: TRBV5-1

CDR3 protein: CASRGQGAGTQYF
V gene: TRBV19

CDR3 protein: CASSTGGLAKKLFF
V gene: TRBV7-8

CDR3 protein: CASSILAVEGNEQFF
V gene: TRBV19

CDR3 protein: CASSLYEGQAPETQYF
V gene: TRBV7-9

CDR3 protein: CSSSLVRTSIYEQYF
V gene: TRBV7-9

CDR3 protein: CASSLGSASGNTIYF
V gene: TRBV7-6

CDR3 protein: CASSYTDTGELFF
V gene: TRBV6-5

CDR3 protein: CAISESIAGGPYEQYF
V gene: TRBV10-3

CDR3 protein: CASSSTSGSSYEQFF
V gene: TRBV2

CDR3 protein: CATRLAGIQYF
V gene: TRBV19

CDR3 protein: CATTTLPGDTQYF
V gene: TRBV28

CDR3 protein: CASSTRQGAYEQYF
V gene: TRBV6-5

CDR3 protein: CASSFYRGYGYTF
V gene: TRBV7-9

CDR3 protein: CASSLAGGGYTF
V gene: TRBV11-2

CDR3 protein: CASSRNRAYEQYF
V gene: TRBV14